Listed below are T cell receptor beta chains from one sample, sequenced in a study of cytomegalovirus exposure and HLA in healthy donors. TCRdb's copy holds only in-frame clones and misses some; the assay was immunoSEQ multiplex PCR. The sample consists of some 170,000 clones, approximately 80% of them appearing once. What was sequenced was PBMCs. These receptor sequences come from a woman younger than 35 in good health and CMV-seronegative. The CDR3 runs from the conserved cysteine through the conserved F or W.

TRBV6-5	TRBJ1-5	CASKIGTGYQPQHF
TRBV25-1	TRBJ2-1	CASAGTSRYNEQFF
TRBV18	TRBJ1-2	CASSPPTTGGKGYTF
TRBV7-9	TRBJ1-1	CASSLGPGGPNTEAFF
TRBV11-2	TRBJ1-2	CASSLAGGQGGGYYGYTF
TRBV5-4	TRBJ1-2	CASSFFGGANGYTF
TRBV29-1	TRBJ1-5	CSVGARDQPQHF
TRBV9	TRBJ1-1	CASSTPRGQENTEAFF
TRBV5-1	TRBJ1-1	CASSPYEPMNTEAFF
TRBV11-2	TRBJ2-5	CASSWAGQKETQYF
TRBV2	TRBJ2-1	CASRALDIAGAYNEQFF
TRBV6-4	TRBJ2-1	CASSDPRRTSYNEQFF
TRBV2	TRBJ2-1	CASPQGAYNEQFF
TRBV6-5	TRBJ2-1	CASSYLNRHQFF
TRBV28	TRBJ1-6	CASSRDDRPNSPLHF
TRBV7-9	TRBJ1-4	CASSLETGGYEKLFF
TRBV5-5	TRBJ2-5	CASSLGSSFGETQYF
TRBV15	TRBJ2-5	CATSRDRGQETQYF
TRBV5-1	TRBJ2-5	CASTSRGRETQYF
TRBV29-1	TRBJ1-1	CSVVGDSLEAFF